This record concerns one TCR beta chain sequence. J was trimmed by 0 bases and V by 3 bases; bases with no gene match: 2. CDR3 size: 14 residues. From germline, CDR1 is SGDLS and CDR2 YYNGEE. Per the study methods: For nucleated cells, counts were estimated from reference gene primer amplification. TCRdb's copy holds only in-frame clones and misses some; the assay was immunoSEQ multiplex PCR. V and J calls and clone size are as listed in that table; D and trimming were resolved from the DNA. This table holds over 200,000 clones, approximately 79% found once. This sample is drawn from a study of blood T cell repertoires in COVID-19. Turning to the study itself: Samples representing acute and convalescent COVID-19 were sourced from the United States, Italy and Spain. Sources were T cells, B-cell-depleted T cells, or PBMCs; the material itself was cDNA or gDNA.

The V call is TRBV9, the J call TRBJ2-7; the match to TRBD2 covers 8 bases. This receptor was taken from a human donor in a cohort sampled during active COVID-19. Input material: peripheral blood. The CDR3: CASSAGLVSYEQYF. The CDR3 DNA reads TGTGCCAGCAGCGCGGGACTAGTCTCCTACGAGCAGTACTTC.